Shown below are 20 T cell receptor beta chains from a single sample sequenced in a study of Ad26.COV2.S vaccination and SARS-CoV-2 variants. Sequencing was performed with immunoSEQ multiplex PCR; in TCRdb, only in-frame clones are kept and a portion is missing. The top ten hold around 7.3% of the sample, which has around 400,000 clones, 83% seen once. Treatment denoted: roughly 18 received Ad26.COV2.S at low or high dose, single or two shots; several received placebo; per-sample allocation not given. Following the first vaccine or placebo injection, samples were taken on day 63. The source was peripheral blood, collected in a trial of Ad26.COV2.S vaccine versus placebo. These receptors came from a person aged 18-65 years who received the Ad26.COV2.S COVID-19 vaccine or a placebo.

The V gene is TRBV19, the J gene TRBJ1-2; D ambiguous. CDR1 and CDR2 from the germline V gene are LNHDA and SQIVND (reference sequence). The CDR3 extends over 12 amino acids. The CDR3 loop reads CVVGSLPYGYTF. DNA of the CDR3: TGTGTTGTGGGGAGTTTACCCTATGGCTACACCTTC. The complete variable domain, with remaining parts taken from reference TRBV19 and TRBJ1-2, reads DGGITQSPKYLFRKEGQNVTLSCEQNLNHDAMYWYRQDPGQGLRLIYYSQIVNDFQKGDIAEGYSVSREKKESFPLTVTSAQKNPTAFYLCVVGSLPYGYTFGSGTRLTVV.

The V call is TRBV7-9, the J call TRBJ2-7; D is perhaps TRBD1 or TRBD2 (5 bases each). Germline loops: CDR1 SEHNR, CDR2 FQNEAQ (reference sequence). This CDR3 contains 13 residues. V lost 4 bases to trimming and J lost 5 bases, with 12 bases between them. As DNA, the CDR3 is TGTGCCAGCAGCTGGTCGGGGCTTAACGAGCAGTACTTC. Its translation is CASSWSGLNEQYF.

The chain joins TRBV5-1 to TRBJ1-2, with 7 nucleotides matching TRBD1. This CDR3 is built from 18 residues. V lost 5 bases, J lost 1 base, and 17 bases stayed unmatched. The V gene's germline CDR1 is SGHRS and CDR2 YFSETQ. The CDR3 DNA reads as TGCGCCAGCAGATCTATCCGGGACAGAGGAACCAATAACTATGGCTACACCTTC. Amino acid sequence: CASRSIRDRGTNNYGYTF.

The chain employs TRBV10-3 and TRBJ2-3; 10 nucleotides agree with TRBD2. Germline CDR1 is ENHRY and CDR2 is SYGVKD. Trimming took 1 base from V and 1 from J; bases not matched to a gene: 2. CDR3 length: 16 residues. CDR3 loop: CAISELAGGRTDTQYF. The CDR3 DNA reads TGTGCCATCAGTGAGTTAGCGGGAGGTCGCACAGATACGCAGTATTTT.

The chain uses TRBV7-9 and TRBJ1-1; maybe TRBD1 (5 bases). Germline V gene data show CDR1 as SEHNR and CDR2 as FQNEAQ (reference sequence). V gave up 5 bases and J gave up 1 base, with 17 bases separating them. The CDR3 contains 16 residues. The DNA for the CDR3 is TGTGCCAGCAGCCCGGTAACTGGGGGTCCGAACACTGAAGCTTTCTTT. Translating it yields CASSPVTGGPNTEAFF.

The rearrangement links TRBV7-3 to TRBJ2-5; no definite D call. The CDR3 loop spans 14 amino acids. Germline CDR1 is SGHTA and CDR2 is FQGTGA. V was pared by 2 bases and J by 2 bases, with 9 bases between. For the CDR3, the DNA is TGTGCCAGCAGCTTATTTCCTCGTCAAGAGACCCAGTACTTC. Protein sequence: CASSLFPRQETQYF.

The J gene is TRBJ1-1, the V gene TRBV29-1; D not certain. The CDR3 contains 9 residues. The V gene lost 6 bases and the J gene lost 7 bases, with 6 bases spanning the gap. Germline values: CDR1 SQVTM, CDR2 ANQGSEA. In nucleotides, the CDR3 is TGCAGCGTCCCGGATGAAGCTTTCTTT. Amino acid sequence: CSVPDEAFF. The full variable domain, its missing parts supplied by reference TRBV29-1 and TRBJ1-1, is SAVISQKPSRDICQRGTSLTIQCQVDSQVTMMFWYRQQPGQSLTLIATANQGSEATYESGFVIDKFPISRPNLTFSTLTVSNMSPEDSSIYLCSVPDEAFFGQGTRLTVV.

This sequence joins TRBV5-1 and TRBJ2-6, with 8 nucleotides matching TRBD2. The germline V gene has CDR1 SGHRS and CDR2 YFSETQ. The CDR3 is 17 amino acids. The junction had 5 bases not matched to a gene; V was cut back by 3 bases and J by 0 bases. The CDR3 sequence: CASSSTSASSGANVLTF. CDR3 nucleotide sequence: TGCGCCAGCAGCTCGACTAGCGCGAGCTCTGGGGCCAACGTCCTGACTTTC. The full variable domain, with the rest looked up from reference TRBV5-1 and TRBJ2-6, is KAGVTQTPRYLIKTRGQQVTLSCSPISGHRSVSWYQQTPGQGLQFLFEYFSETQRNKGNFPGRFSGRQFSNSRSEMNVSTLELGDSALYLCASSSTSASSGANVLTFGAGSRLTVL.

The chain employs TRBV6-2 or TRBV6-3 and TRBJ2-7; either TRBD1 or TRBD2 may fit D (5 bases each). V lost 0 bases, J lost 0 bases, and 12 bases lay in between. The CDR3 has 16 amino acids. Germline V lookup: CDR1 MNHEY, CDR2 SVGEGT. CDR3 residues: CASSYSSGTASYEQYF. The CDR3 DNA reads TGTGCCAGCAGTTACTCTTCCGGGACGGCCTCCTACGAGCAGTACTTC.

The J gene is TRBJ1-1, the V gene TRBV18; 9 nucleotides agree with TRBD1. V lost 0 bases and J lost 5; bases outside the gene matches: 4. This CDR3 is built from 15 residues. CDR1 and CDR2 from the germline V gene are KGHSH and LQKENI. CDR3 loop: CASSPPGTGRTEAFF. DNA of the CDR3: TGTGCCAGCTCACCACCGGGGACAGGGCGGACTGAAGCTTTCTTT. Full variable domain (remainder filled in from reference TRBV18 and TRBJ1-1): NAGVMQNPRHLVRRRGQEARLRCSPMKGHSHVYWYRQLPEEGLKFMVYLQKENIIDESGMPKERFSAEFPKEGPSILRIQQVVRGDSAAYFCASSPPGTGRTEAFFGQGTRLTVV.

This rearrangement joins TRBV28 to TRBJ1-2; D uncertain. The CDR3 is 12 residues long. Deletions cut 7 bases from V and 4 bases from J, with 10 bases between. From germline, CDR1 is MDHEN and CDR2 SYDVKM. The CDR3: CASTPRRYGYTF. Written as DNA, the CDR3 is TGTGCCAGCACCCCCCGGCGCTATGGCTACACCTTC.

This clone was detected only a few times. The rearrangement joins TRBV18 to TRBJ1-2; 10 nucleotides agree with TRBD1. Germline CDR1 KGHSH, CDR2 LQKENI. The CDR3 totals 16 residues. V was clipped by 3 bases and J by 3 bases; unmatched bases: 7. This CDR3 is CASSPGQGERYYGYTF. The CDR3 DNA reads as TGTGCCAGCTCACCTGGACAGGGGGAAAGATACTATGGCTACACCTTC.

The chain carries TRBV9 and TRBJ2-1; 12 nucleotides match TRBD2. V shed 0 bases, J shed 8 bases, and the junction held 12 bases outside the gene matches. Germline V lookup: CDR1 SGDLS, CDR2 YYNGEE. This CDR3 region has 18 residues. The CDR3 region has the DNA TGTGCCAGCAGCGTAGGAAGAGGGGGACTAGCGGGTGGTGATGAGCAGTTCTTC. Its protein is CASSVGRGGLAGGDEQFF. The whole variable domain, remainder taken from reference TRBV9 and TRBJ2-1, is DSGVTQTPKHLITATGQRVTLRCSPRSGDLSVYWYQQSLDQGLQFLIQYYNGEERAKGNILERFSAQQFPDLHSELNLSSLELGDSALYFCASSVGRGGLAGGDEQFFGPGTRLTVL.

The chain uses TRBV10-1 and TRBJ1-3, with no clear D. V was pared by 2 bases and J by 1 base, with 15 bases between. CDR1 and CDR2 from the germline V gene are WNHNN and SYGVQD (reference sequence). The CDR3 has 17 residues. Here the CDR3 DNA reads TGCGCCAGCAGTGAGAGAGGACTGATGTTTTCTGGAAACACCATATATTTT. Its translation: CASSERGLMFSGNTIYF.

The chain links TRBV5-1 to TRBJ2-7; TRBD1 aligns across 7 bases. V lost 4 bases to trimming and J lost 2 bases; unmatched junction nucleotides: 9. This CDR3 region has 15 residues. The germline gives CDR1 SGHRS, CDR2 YFSETQ. CDR3 sequence (DNA): TGCGCCAGCAGCCCAGGGGACAGCATCCCCTACGAGCAGTACTTC. Residues: CASSPGDSIPYEQYF.

This clone was detected only once. The chain couples TRBV19 to TRBJ2-3, with TRBD2 identical over 11 bases. The CDR3 sequence is 19 residues long. CDR1 is LNHDA and CDR2 is SQIVND in the germline V gene (reference sequence). The J segment lost 0 bases and the V segment lost 5 bases, leaving 13 bases of the junction unmatched. The CDR3 here is CASSPIILAGGLSTDTQYF. The CDR3 DNA reads TGTGCCAGTAGTCCCATTATTTTAGCGGGAGGGCTGAGCACAGATACGCAGTATTTT.

This rearrangement joins TRBV6-5 to TRBJ1-2; unclear D gene. V was pared by 6 bases and J by 0 bases, with 11 bases between. The CDR3 covers 14 residues. The V gene's germline CDR1 is MNHEY and CDR2 SVGAGI. The CDR3: CASSEDPANYGYTF. CDR3 coding DNA: TGTGCCAGCAGCGAGGACCCAGCTAACTATGGCTACACCTTC.

This sequence joins TRBV18 and TRBJ2-3; no clear D. CDR3 size: 11 residues. Germline CDR1 reads KGHSH; CDR2 reads LQKENI. Trimming pared 4 bases from V and 1 base from J, leaving 0 bases between. CDR3 loop: CASSRTDTQYF. The CDR3, as DNA: TGTGCCAGCTCACGCACAGATACGCAGTATTTT. The whole variable domain, filled in from reference TRBV18 and TRBJ2-3, reads NAGVMQNPRHLVRRRGQEARLRCSPMKGHSHVYWYRQLPEEGLKFMVYLQKENIIDESGMPKERFSAEFPKEGPSILRIQQVVRGDSAAYFCASSRTDTQYFGPGTRLTVL.

V usage is TRBV7-3 and J usage is TRBJ2-7, with unresolved D. This CDR3 has 13 amino acids. The ends were cut back, 3 bases at V and 6 bases at J, with 12 bases in the middle. Germline assignment: CDR1 SGHTA and CDR2 FQGTGA. The chain's CDR3 is CASSFDGSTEQYF. The DNA of the CDR3 is TGTGCCAGCAGCTTCGACGGGTCCACCGAGCAGTACTTC.

The chain is built from TRBV19 and TRBJ1-1; TRBD1 might be the D (6 bases). CDR1 is LNHDA and CDR2 is SQIVND in the germline V gene (reference sequence). V shed 5 bases and J shed 4 bases, with 11 bases lying between them. CDR3 length: 13 residues. CDR3 sequence (DNA): TGTGCCAGTAGTGTGACAGGTAGCACTGAAGCTTTCTTT. It encodes CASSVTGSTEAFF. The entire variable domain, with the rest obtained from reference TRBV19 and TRBJ1-1, is as follows: DGGITQSPKYLFRKEGQNVTLSCEQNLNHDAMYWYRQDPGQGLRLIYYSQIVNDFQKGDIAEGYSVSREKKESFPLTVTSAQKNPTAFYLCASSVTGSTEAFFGQGTRLTVV.